Shown below are 30 T cell receptor beta chains from a single sample sequenced in a study of T cell repertoires in cytomegalovirus infection. These TCRs' antigens remain unknown. TCRdb re-analysed the reads in MiXCR, keeping a single row per CDR3 protein. The sample carries some 940,000 distinct CDR3 sequences, roughly 31% recorded once. Specimen: cultured CD8+ T cells from PBMCs, collected from culture after CMV antigen stimulation. Source of these receptors: a human donor in good health (CMV status not recorded). Some clones in this sample may be carry-over from other donors' samples.

This clonotype was observed many times. The chain links TRBV7-6 to TRBJ1-1, with D possibly being TRBD1 (6 bases). Per the germline V gene, CDR1 is SGHVS and CDR2 is FNYEAQ. Trimming removed 2 bases at V and 5 bases at J, with 12 bases between. The length of the CDR3 is 14 residues. CDR3 amino acids: CASSLRGPGTEAFF. CDR3 nucleotides: TGTGCCAGCAGCTTACGGGGGCCAGGGACTGAAGCTTTCTTT.

The chain employs TRBV6-1 and TRBJ1-2; TRBD1 matches at 7 bases. This CDR3 spans 14 amino acids. J gave up 4 bases and V 6 bases, and 8 bases lay outside the gene matches. Per germline, CDR1 MNHNS and CDR2 SASEGT. CDR3 protein: CASSLDRAGYGYTF. The CDR3 nucleotides are TGTGCCAGCAGCCTTGACAGGGCCGGCTATGGCTACACCTTC.

This clonotype was recorded many times. V and J are TRBV7-6 and TRBJ1-2; TRBD1 aligns across 7 bases. Germline V CDR1 and CDR2: SGHVS, FNYEAQ. V shed 3 bases, J shed 2 bases, and the junction held 9 bases outside the gene matches. This CDR3 spans 16 amino acids. CDR3 protein: CASSFIPAGGNYGYTF. CDR3 DNA: TGTGCCAGCAGCTTTATCCCAGCAGGGGGAAACTATGGCTACACCTTC. The full variable domain, in which reference TRBV7-6 and TRBJ1-2 provide the parts outside the CDR3, is GAGVSQSPRYKVTKRGQDVALRCDPISGHVSLYWYRQALGQGPEFLTYFNYEAQQDKSGLPNDRFSAERPEGSISTLTIQRTEQRDSAMYRCASSFIPAGGNYGYTFGSGTRLTVV.

This clonotype was counted a few times. The chain joins TRBV12-3 or TRBV12-4 to TRBJ2-3; D call uncertain. CDR3 length: 13 amino acids. V lost 4 bases and J 2 bases, leaving 7 bases between the germline ends. In DNA form, the CDR3 reads TGTGCCAGCAGTTGGGCGGCCACAGATACGCAGTATTTT. Translated, it gives CASSWAATDTQYF.

This clonotype was seen a handful of times. The gene calls are TRBV7-4 and TRBJ1-1; tentatively, D is TRBD1 (5 bases). V was pared by 4 bases and J by 0 bases, with 15 bases between. This CDR3 has 16 amino acids. Germline values: CDR1 SGHVT, CDR2 SQSDAQ. The CDR3 bases are TGTGCCAGCAGCTCGGGACCGGGTTCCATGAACACTGAAGCTTTCTTT. This encodes CASSSGPGSMNTEAFF. Drawing the rest from reference TRBV7-4 and TRBJ1-1, the complete variable domain is GAGVSQSPRYKVAKRGRDVALRCDSISGHVTLYWYRQTLGQGSEVLTYSQSDAQRDKSGRPSGRFSAERPERSVSTLKIQRTEQGDSAVYLCASSSGPGSMNTEAFFGQGTRLTVV.

The chain has TRBV13 and TRBJ2-3; a possible D gene is TRBD1 (5 bases). V lost 5 bases and J lost 5, with 8 bases in between. The CDR3 consists of 12 residues. Germline assignment: CDR1 PRHDT and CDR2 FYEKMQ (reference sequence). CDR3 sequence: CASSAQGDTQYF. For the CDR3, the DNA is TGTGCCAGCAGCGCCCAGGGAGATACGCAGTATTTT.

The chain employs TRBV27 and TRBJ2-1; D uncertain. V lost 3 bases, J lost 1 base, and 10 bases lay in between. CDR3 length: 15 residues. Germline loops: CDR1 MNHEY, CDR2 SMNVEV (reference sequence). CDR3 sequence: CASSLSVTSYNEQFF. CDR3 coding DNA: TGTGCCAGCAGTTTGAGCGTAACTTCCTACAATGAGCAGTTCTTC.

The chain carries TRBV6-6 and TRBJ2-6; D perhaps matches TRBD1 (6 bases). Germline lookup yields CDR1 MNHNY and CDR2 SVGAGI (reference sequence). Trimming left V 10 bases short and J 1 base short, with 17 bases between. CDR3 size: 16 residues. CDR3 sequence: CATPSRDISGANVLTF. The CDR3 DNA follows: TGTGCCACCCCGTCCCGGGACATTTCTGGGGCCAACGTCCTGACTTTC.

Of note for this clonotype: A read error is possible here, since a much larger clone lies one base away. The genes are TRBV7-2 and TRBJ2-3, with 13 bases matching TRBD2. The CDR3 covers 17 residues. CDR1 and CDR2 (germline): SGHTA, FQGNSA. In DNA, the CDR3 is TGTGCCAACAGCTTCCGACTAGCGGGGGGACAGGTTGATACGCAGTATTTT. It encodes CANSFRLAGGQVDTQYF.

V usage is TRBV15 and J usage is TRBJ2-5; TRBD2 aligns across 14 bases. This CDR3 region has 18 residues. CDR1 is LNHNV, CDR2 YYDKDF, per germline (reference sequence). V lost 0 bases to trimming and J lost 6 bases; unmatched junction nucleotides: 9. CDR3 loop: CATSRDPVTSGGGKTQYF. DNA of the CDR3: TGTGCCACCAGCAGAGATCCCGTGACTAGCGGGGGGGGAAAGACCCAGTACTTC.

V and J are TRBV7-6 and TRBJ2-4, with TRBD2 as a possible D gene (5 bases). The CDR3 spans 14 residues. Trimming removed 5 bases from V and 7 bases from J, with 15 bases in between. The germline V gene has CDR1 SGHVS and CDR2 FNYEAQ. The CDR3 bases are TGTGCCAGCAGCATACGGGTCGGGGATAACATTCAGTACTTC. It translates to CASSIRVGDNIQYF.

This rearrangement joins TRBV6-6 to TRBJ2-1; 12 bases are a match to TRBD2. This CDR3 spans 19 amino acids. The J segment lost 0 bases and the V segment lost 2 bases, leaving 8 bases of the junction unmatched. The germline V gene has CDR1 MNHNY and CDR2 SVGAGI (reference sequence). The CDR3 loop is CASSYTGTSGGSSYNEQFF. CDR3 sequence (DNA): TGTGCCAGCAGTTACACCGGAACTAGCGGGGGGAGCTCCTACAATGAGCAGTTCTTC.

This clonotype showed up just a few times. The chain links TRBV2 to TRBJ2-7, with D tentatively TRBD1 (6 bases). Germline values: CDR1 SNHLY, CDR2 FYNNEI. The ends were cut back, 4 bases at V and 5 bases at J, with 12 bases in the middle. This CDR3 region has 13 residues. CDR3 residues: CASSGQGSDEQYF. As DNA, the CDR3 is TGTGCCAGCAGTGGCCAGGGGTCGGACGAGCAGTACTTC.

The V gene is TRBV15, the J gene TRBJ2-1, with TRBD2 matching 11 bases. J lost 3 bases, V lost 0 bases, and 7 bases had no gene match. Germline CDR1 LNHNV, CDR2 YYDKDF (reference sequence). CDR3 length: 18 residues. DNA of the CDR3: TGTGCCACCAGCAGAGAGGGACTAGCGGAGCCTAACTACAATGAGCAGTTCTTC. Protein sequence: CATSREGLAEPNYNEQFF.

This clonotype has a handful of counts. The V and J genes are TRBV6-2 or TRBV6-3 and TRBJ2-4, with a possible D match to TRBD2 (6 bases). There are 14 residues in the CDR3. Per the germline V gene, CDR1 is MNHEY and CDR2 is SVGEGT. V was shortened by 11 bases and J by 4 bases, with 18 bases between the two germline ends. CDR3 nucleotides: TGTGCCTCCCTCGAATTGGGGGGTAAAAACATTCAGTACTTC. Translation: CASLELGGKNIQYF.

The gene calls are TRBV29-1 and TRBJ1-1, with D possibly being TRBD1 (5 bases). Per germline, CDR1 SQVTM and CDR2 ANQGSEA. The CDR3 consists of 12 residues. The V gene lost 6 bases and the J gene lost 3 bases, with 11 bases spanning the gap. CDR3 nucleotides: TGCAGCGTGGCAAGGGACTACACTGAAGCTTTCTTT. It yields the protein CSVARDYTEAFF.

V and J are TRBV18 and TRBJ1-5, with D unclear. The CDR3 runs to 15 residues. The germline gives CDR1 KGHSH, CDR2 LQKENI. The germline V and J ends were trimmed by 2 bases and 3 bases, with 11 bases remaining between them. The CDR3 bases are TGTGCCAGCTCACCAAGCCCAGGACTCAATCAGCCCCAGCATTTT. Its protein product is CASSPSPGLNQPQHF.

The table lists this clonotype with many counts. This sequence joins TRBV7-6 and TRBJ2-1; possible D gene TRBD1, 5 bases. The germline V gene encodes CDR1 SGHVS and CDR2 FNYEAQ. The V gene lost 8 bases and the J gene lost 0 bases, with 14 bases spanning the gap. The CDR3 is 15 amino acids. CDR3 coding DNA: TGTGCCAGCCACAATCGTAGGGGCTCCTACAATGAGCAGTTCTTC. Residues: CASHNRRGSYNEQFF.

V is TRBV13 and J is TRBJ1-1; D gene unclear. The CDR3 consists of 12 residues. Trimming took off 3 bases at V and 5 bases at J, with 7 bases between the two ends. Germline CDR1 PRHDT, CDR2 FYEKMQ (reference sequence). CDR3 sequence: CASSLEFTEAFF. CDR3 nucleotides: TGTGCCAGCAGCTTGGAGTTTACTGAAGCTTTCTTT.

The chain carries TRBV6-1 and TRBJ1-6; D gene uncertain. Trimming cost V 3 bases and J 14 bases, with 8 bases left between them. The V gene's germline CDR1 is MNHNS and CDR2 SASEGT. The CDR3 runs 11 residues. CDR3: CASSDPATLHF. The CDR3 bases are TGTGCCAGCAGTGACCCCGCGACCCTCCACTTT.

The genes are TRBV4-1 and TRBJ1-1; 10 bases line up with TRBD1. J gave up 11 bases and V 0 bases, and 15 bases lay outside the gene matches. The CDR3 runs to 17 residues. Germline values: CDR1 MGHRA, CDR2 YSYEKL. The CDR3 DNA reads TGCGCCAGCAGCCAAGAGACAGGGGGCATCTCGCGGACCCGTGCTTTCTTT. It specifies CASSQETGGISRTRAFF.

The chain joins TRBV6-1 to TRBJ1-5, with D possibly matching TRBD1 (5 bases). Germline V gene lookup returns CDR1 MNHNS and CDR2 SASEGT. V shed 3 bases and J shed 2 bases, with 14 bases lying between them. The CDR3 runs 16 residues. CDR3 coding DNA: TGTGCCAGCAGTGAGCCTGAGGGAGGGGGCAATCAGCCCCAGCATTTT. Its protein is CASSEPEGGGNQPQHF.

This chain connects TRBV2 to TRBJ2-1; D possibly uses TRBD1 or TRBD2 (5 bases each). V was trimmed by 7 bases and J by 7 bases, leaving 20 bases between them. CDR1 and CDR2 from the germline V gene are SNHLY and FYNNEI. This CDR3 is 15 amino acids long. As DNA, the CDR3 is TGTGCCAGCATACCCGGGGCCTCGCTTCGTAATGAGCAGTTCTTC. It codes for CASIPGASLRNEQFF.

This clonotype was seen repeatedly, ten times or more. The chain employs TRBV7-8 and TRBJ1-6; possible D gene TRBD1, 6 bases. Germline-derived CDR1 and CDR2 are SGHVS and FQNEAQ. This CDR3 region has 17 residues. V was trimmed by 5 bases and J by 1 base, leaving 15 bases between them. CDR3: CASSLEGGASYNSPLHF. The DNA of the CDR3 is TGTGCCAGCAGCCTCGAGGGGGGGGCATCCTATAATTCACCCCTCCACTTT. The full variable domain, its missing parts supplied by reference TRBV7-8 and TRBJ1-6, is GAGVSQSPRYKVAKRGQDVALRCDPISGHVSLFWYQQALGQGPEFLTYFQNEAQLDKSGLPSDRFFAERPEGSVSTLKIQRTQQEDSAVYLCASSLEGGASYNSPLHFGNGTRLTVT.

The chain is built from TRBV6-2 or TRBV6-3 and TRBJ2-1, with TRBD2 identical over 14 bases. With 4 bases clipped from V and 0 bases from J, the junction kept 11 bases outside the gene matches. The germline CDR1 and CDR2 sequences are MNHEY and SVGEGT. The CDR3 loop spans 20 amino acids. The chain's CDR3 is CASSFTPGTSGGPSYNEQFF. In nucleotides, the CDR3 is TGTGCCAGCAGTTTTACTCCCGGGACTAGCGGGGGCCCCTCCTACAATGAGCAGTTCTTC.

Of note for this clonotype: This may stem from a read error, because a much larger clone lies one nucleotide away. This chain links TRBV6-2 or TRBV6-3 with TRBJ2-5; TRBD2 is a possible D gene (5 bases). The CDR3 runs 14 residues. The germline V gene encodes CDR1 MNHEY and CDR2 SVGEGT. The CDR3 region is CANSPLEREETQYF. For the CDR3, the DNA is TGTGCCAACAGTCCACTAGAACGGGAAGAGACCCAGTACTTC.

The V call is TRBV12-3 or TRBV12-4, the J call TRBJ2-7; no clear D. This CDR3 has 12 residues. Trimming took off 7 bases at V and 6 bases at J, with 13 bases between the two ends. The CDR3 sequence: CASTINPREQYF. CDR3 sequence (DNA): TGTGCCAGCACCATAAATCCACGCGAGCAGTACTTC.

On this clonotype: A much larger clone lies one base from this, so it may be a read error. The chain recombines TRBV4-1 with TRBJ1-1; TRBD1 is a possible D gene (5 bases). V was pared by 5 bases and J by 5 bases, with 18 bases between. This CDR3 has 15 residues. CDR1 MGHRA and CDR2 YSYEKL come from the germline V gene. The CDR3 DNA follows: TGCGCCAGCAGCTCACGGGGGACGGGGAAGACTGAAGCTTTCTTT. Its translation: CASSSRGTGKTEAFF.

Many counts were recorded for this clonotype. The chain uses TRBV7-6 and TRBJ2-3; TRBD1 agrees at 9 bases. The CDR3 spans 15 residues. V shed 5 bases and J 2 bases; nucleotides not matched to a gene: 5. Germline V gene lookup returns CDR1 SGHVS and CDR2 FNYEAQ. The CDR3: CASSETGGATDTQYF. The CDR3 nucleotides read TGTGCCAGCAGCGAGACAGGGGGTGCCACAGATACGCAGTATTTT. The full variable domain, with the rest looked up from reference TRBV7-6 and TRBJ2-3, is GAGVSQSPRYKVTKRGQDVALRCDPISGHVSLYWYRQALGQGPEFLTYFNYEAQQDKSGLPNDRFSAERPEGSISTLTIQRTEQRDSAMYRCASSETGGATDTQYFGPGTRLTVL.

The chain employs TRBV6-5 and TRBJ2-3; 10 bases map to TRBD2. The germline V gene has CDR1 MNHEY and CDR2 SVGAGI. Unmatched junction bases numbered 4, after V lost 0 bases and J lost 1 base. The CDR3 has 17 residues. The DNA of the CDR3 is TGTGCCAGCAGTTACTCTCTAGCGGGGGCCCGCACAGATACGCAGTATTTT. This translates into CASSYSLAGARTDTQYF.